Each of the 22 T cell receptor beta chains below was sequenced from the same sample in a study of Graves' ophthalmopathy and Graves' hyperthyroidism. TCR beta CDR3 amplification used RNA transcripts. RT-PCR with HTBI primers came first, then second-round multiplex PCR. A single record per CDR3 protein comes from TCRdb applying MiXCR to the multiplex PCR reads. Found here are about 620,000 distinct CDR3 sequences, about a fifth of them singletons; the top ten hold approximately 6.5%. Sequencing was carried out using peripheral blood. Receptors were obtained from a young woman with stable Graves' hyperthyroidism. Some clones in this sample may be carry-over from other donors' samples.

This clonotype was counted ten times or more. The CDR3 sequence is CASSLVGLSGNTIYF. The CDR3 coding sequence is TGTGCCAGCAGCTTAGTAGGTCTCTCTGGAAACACCATATATTTT. The V gene is TRBV7-2, the J gene TRBJ1-3; D unresolved. Trimming cost V 1 base and J 0 bases, with 7 bases left between them. The CDR3 covers 15 residues. Germline CDR1 is SGHTA and CDR2 is FQGNSA. Combining the CDR3 with reference TRBV7-2 and TRBJ1-3 gives the whole variable domain GAGVSQSPSNKVTEKGKDVELRCDPISGHTALYWYRQSLGQGLEFLIYFQGNSAPDKSGLPSDRFSAERTGGSVSTLTIQRTQQEDSAVYLCASSLVGLSGNTIYFGEGSWLTVV.

There are many counts of this clonotype. This chain joins TRBV2 and TRBJ2-5, with D possibly matching TRBD1 (6 bases). Germline loops: CDR1 SNHLY, CDR2 FYNNEI. CDR3 length equals 13 residues. The V gene lost 6 bases and the J gene lost 1 base, with 9 bases spanning the gap. DNA of the CDR3: TGTGCCAGCAGGCAGGGGCTCCAAGAGACCCAGTACTTC. Translated, it gives CASRQGLQETQYF.

This clonotype was counted only a few times. CDR3 sequence: CASSRTRTGMTSTDTQYF. CDR3 DNA sequence: TGCGCCAGCAGCCGAACCCGGACAGGGATGACTAGCACAGATACGCAGTATTTT. The chain carries TRBV4-1 and TRBJ2-3, with 8 positions matching TRBD1. The length of the CDR3 is 18 residues. Trimming cost V 4 bases and J 0 bases; bases outside gene matches: 12. Germline CDR1 MGHRA, CDR2 YSYEKL.

This clonotype was found many times. The rearrangement uses TRBV30 and TRBJ2-5, with 10 bases lining up with TRBD2. The CDR3 sequence is 12 residues long. Germline values: CDR1 GTSNPN, CDR2 SVGIG (reference sequence). The junction had 1 base not matched to a gene; V was cut back by 4 bases and J by 5 bases. The CDR3 DNA follows: TGTGCCTGGACTAGCGGGAGTGAGACCCAGTACTTC. Protein sequence: CAWTSGSETQYF. The full variable domain, its missing parts supplied by reference TRBV30 and TRBJ2-5, is SQTIHQWPATLVQPVGSPLSLECTVEGTSNPNLYWYRQAAGRGLQLLFYSVGIGQISSEVPQNLSASRPQDRQFILSSKKLLLSDSGFYLCAWTSGSETQYFGPGTRLLVL.

The sample holds a few counts of this clonotype. V and J are TRBV6-5 and TRBJ1-2; D possibly corresponds to TRBD1 (5 bases). The CDR3 is made up of 15 amino acids. V gave up 2 bases and J gave up 4 bases, with 14 bases separating them. Germline assignment: CDR1 MNHEY and CDR2 SVGAGI. DNA for the CDR3: TGTGCCAGCAGTTACGTCCCAGGGAATAGCTATGGCTACACCTTC. It encodes CASSYVPGNSYGYTF.

This clonotype was seen many times. The gene calls are TRBV29-1 and TRBJ1-5; TRBD1 might be the D (5 bases). The CDR3 consists of 15 residues. V was clipped by 7 bases and J by 0 bases, with 16 bases between them. Germline V gives CDR1 SQVTM, CDR2 ANQGSEA. The CDR3 nucleotides read TGCAGCGCTAGGGGACGGAGTTATAGCAATCAGCCCCAGCATTTT. As protein: CSARGRSYSNQPQHF.

This clonotype was observed a few times. The chain couples TRBV14 to TRBJ2-6; D assignment may be TRBD1 or TRBD2 (5 bases each). The length of the CDR3 is 16 residues. Germline lookup yields CDR1 SGHDN and CDR2 FVKESK. The V end lost 2 bases, the J end lost 2 bases, and 10 bases lay between the germline ends. In nucleotides, the CDR3 is TGTGCCAGCAGCCAATCGAGAGGGGCTGGGGCCAACGTCCTGACTTTC. This encodes CASSQSRGAGANVLTF.

This clonotype was seen at least ten times. The V gene is TRBV28, the J gene TRBJ1-2; TRBD1 matches at 9 bases. The CDR3 has 13 amino acids. Germline assignment: CDR1 MDHEN and CDR2 SYDVKM. With V trimmed by 7 bases and J by 7 bases, 7 bases remained unmatched. The CDR3 protein is CASTTGQGTGYTF. CDR3 nucleotide sequence: TGTGCCAGCACCACCGGACAGGGGACTGGCTACACCTTC.

The V call is TRBV5-1, the J call TRBJ2-2, with a weak D call TRBD1 (6 bases). The CDR3 consists of 15 residues. Between the trimmed V and J ends, which lost 0 bases and 4 bases, there was a span of 10 bases. CDR1 is SGHRS and CDR2 is YFSETQ in the germline V gene. Here the CDR3 reads CASSLGGPITGELFF. In nucleotides, the CDR3 is TGCGCCAGCAGCTTGGGGGGGCCTATCACCGGGGAGCTGTTTTTT.

This clonotype was counted many times. This chain connects TRBV12-3 or TRBV12-4 to TRBJ2-5; D may be TRBD1 or TRBD2 (5 bases each). The V end lost 6 bases, the J end lost 1 base, and 12 bases lay between the germline ends. The CDR3 covers 14 residues. The CDR3 DNA follows: TGTGCCAGCAGAGCCGGGACCTTCCAAGAGACCCAGTACTTC. Its translation: CASRAGTFQETQYF.

In this sample, this clonotype turned up many times. The chain recombines TRBV5-1 with TRBJ2-7; TRBD2 aligns across 13 bases. V lost 6 bases and J lost 2; bases outside the gene matches: 5. The CDR3 is made up of 15 amino acids. Per germline, CDR1 SGHRS and CDR2 YFSETQ. The CDR3 region has the DNA TGCGCCAGCACGGGGACTAGCGGGACAACCTACGAGCAGTACTTC. As protein: CASTGTSGTTYEQYF.

The chain links TRBV18 to TRBJ1-2, with D uncertain. V was shortened by 1 base and J by 4 bases, with 13 bases between the two germline ends. Germline V gene sequence: CDR1 KGHSH, CDR2 LQKENI. The CDR3 has 15 residues. CDR3 in amino acids: CASSPLKGPSYGYTF. CDR3 nucleotide sequence: TGTGCCAGCTCACCACTGAAAGGGCCCAGCTATGGCTACACCTTC.

This clonotype was counted ten times or more. The chain uses TRBV20-1 and TRBJ1-1; 7 bases fit TRBD1. Germline V gene sequence: CDR1 DFQATT, CDR2 SNEGSKA (reference sequence). After removal of 1 base from V and 4 bases from J, the junction contained 12 bases not matched to a gene. CDR3 length: 16 residues. The DNA of the CDR3 is TGCAGTGCTAGAGCCGGCCCCACAGGGGAGGGCACTGAAGCTTTCTTT. The encoded protein is CSARAGPTGEGTEAFF.

This clonotype was counted at least ten times. The chain has TRBV7-9 and TRBJ1-2; D is ambiguous. Germline V lookup: CDR1 SEHNR, CDR2 FQNEAQ (reference sequence). Trimming shortened V by 1 base and J by 2 bases, and 8 bases separated the two germline ends. The CDR3 spans 14 residues. The CDR3: CASSLVSGNYGYTF. Here the CDR3 DNA reads TGTGCCAGCAGCTTAGTCTCGGGGAACTATGGCTACACCTTC. The full variable domain, in which reference TRBV7-9 and TRBJ1-2 provide the parts outside the CDR3, is DTGVSQNPRHKITKRGQNVTFRCDPISEHNRLYWYRQTLGQGPEFLTYFQNEAQLEKSRLLSDRFSAERPKGSFSTLEIQRTEQGDSAMYLCASSLVSGNYGYTFGSGTRLTVV.

There are many counts of this clonotype. The chain recombines TRBV3-1 with TRBJ1-6; 9 bases are shared with TRBD1. CDR3 size: 15 residues. Trimming removed 3 bases from V and 10 bases from J; junction bases left unmatched: 7. The germline V gene has CDR1 LGHDT and CDR2 YNNKEL (reference sequence). CDR3 in amino acids: CASSHSGQGRSPLHF. The CDR3, as DNA: TGTGCCAGCAGCCACTCCGGACAGGGGAGATCACCCCTCCACTTT.

This clonotype was seen many times. The gene calls are TRBV20-1 and TRBJ2-2; D is perhaps TRBD2 (6 bases). CDR3 length: 15 amino acids. Germline V lookup: CDR1 DFQATT, CDR2 SNEGSKA (reference sequence). Trimming left V 6 bases short and J 0 bases short, with 14 bases between. The CDR3 region has the DNA TGCAGTGCCCGACGGGACTTTACGAACACCGGGGAGCTGTTTTTT. Its protein is CSARRDFTNTGELFF.

The chain employs TRBV12-3 or TRBV12-4 and TRBJ1-2, with 9 bases fitting TRBD1. Trimming removed 3 bases from V and 2 bases from J; junction bases left unmatched: 4. The CDR3 length is 15 residues. Here the CDR3 reads CASSFGQGNNYGYTF. The CDR3 DNA is TGTGCCAGCAGTTTTGGACAGGGGAACAACTATGGCTACACCTTC.

This clonotype appeared many times. This chain connects TRBV6-1 to TRBJ2-6; tentative D call: TRBD2 (6 bases). Germline V lookup: CDR1 MNHNS, CDR2 SASEGT. The CDR3 is made up of 19 amino acids. Trimming cost V 3 bases and J 1 base, with 19 bases left between them. DNA of the CDR3: TGTGCCAGCAGTGAGGGACTGGGGCAGACCCTATCTGGGGCCAACGTCCTGACTTTC. This encodes CASSEGLGQTLSGANVLTF.

This sequence joins TRBV28 and TRBJ2-7; the match to TRBD1 covers 7 bases. V trimming: 1 base; J trimming: 2 bases; junction bases outside the gene matches: 8. CDR1 MDHEN and CDR2 SYDVKM come from the germline V gene. The CDR3 loop spans 16 amino acids. The CDR3: CASSLSSHGQAYEQYF. The DNA of the CDR3 is TGTGCCAGCAGTTTATCTTCCCACGGACAGGCCTACGAGCAGTACTTC.

This clonotype was found many times. The chain uses TRBV6-2 or TRBV6-3 and TRBJ2-5, with 9 bases matching TRBD2. The CDR3 runs to 15 residues. Trimming removed 3 bases from V and 2 bases from J; junction bases left unmatched: 4. CDR1 and CDR2 (germline): MNHEY, SVGEGT. CDR3: CASSYHTSGQETQYF. CDR3 in DNA: TGTGCCAGCAGTTATCATACTAGCGGGCAAGAGACCCAGTACTTC.

Ten or more counts support this clonotype. The rearrangement links TRBV6-1 to TRBJ2-5; D call uncertain. CDR3 length: 12 amino acids. The V and J ends lost 8 bases and 2 bases respectively, with 9 bases between them. The germline V gene encodes CDR1 MNHNS and CDR2 SASEGT. The CDR3 region has the DNA TGTGCCAGCTTCCGACCTCAAGAGACCCAGTACTTC. Translation gives CASFRPQETQYF.

This clonotype was seen at least ten times. This chain joins TRBV7-3 and TRBJ1-1; 8 nucleotides match TRBD1. After removal of 5 bases from V and 0 bases from J, the junction contained 11 bases not matched to a gene. The CDR3 length is 17 residues. Germline V gene sequence: CDR1 SGHTA, CDR2 FQGTGA. The CDR3 nucleotides are TGTGCCAGCAGCCCCTCTGGACAGGGAGAAATGAACACTGAAGCTTTCTTT. It encodes CASSPSGQGEMNTEAFF. Using reference TRBV7-3 and TRBJ1-1 for the parts outside the CDR3, the full variable domain is GAGVSQTPSNKVTEKGKYVELRCDPISGHTALYWYRQSLGQGPEFLIYFQGTGAADDSGLPNDRFFAVRPEGSVSTLKIQRTERGDSAVYLCASSPSGQGEMNTEAFFGQGTRLTVV.